Following are 30 T cell receptor beta chains from one sample sequenced in a study of blood T cell repertoires in COVID-19. Clones were sequenced by immunoSEQ multiplex PCR, and TCRdb holds only the in-frame ones, with some missing. Altogether some 270,000 clones are present, around 85% being singletons, with the ten largest covering over 7.5%. The sequenced sample was PBMCs or T cells enriched from blood (not recorded which). These receptors all come from a woman aged 50 to 60 with acute COVID-19.

This clone is a singleton in its sample. This rearrangement joins TRBV9 to TRBJ1-2; TRBD1 is a possible D gene (5 bases). Trimming took 0 bases from V and 9 from J, leaving 21 bases between them. CDR3 length: 16 amino acids. From germline, CDR1 is SGDLS and CDR2 YYNGEE. The CDR3 region has the DNA TGTGCCAGCAGCGTAGACCCTGGACGGACAATATCTCGCTACACCTTC. Translating it yields CASSVDPGRTISRYTF.

The rearrangement uses TRBV19 and TRBJ1-1; TRBD1 matches 9 bases. After removal of 5 bases from V and 4 bases from J, the junction contained 5 bases not matched to a gene. Germline V gene sequence: CDR1 LNHDA, CDR2 SQIVND (reference sequence). This CDR3 comprises 14 residues. The DNA of the CDR3 is TGTGCCAGTAGTGTACAGGGGGCTTCCACTGAAGCTTTCTTT. Translation: CASSVQGASTEAFF. The entire variable domain, with the rest obtained from reference TRBV19 and TRBJ1-1, is as follows: DGGITQSPKYLFRKEGQNVTLSCEQNLNHDAMYWYRQDPGQGLRLIYYSQIVNDFQKGDIAEGYSVSREKKESFPLTVTSAQKNPTAFYLCASSVQGASTEAFFGQGTRLTVV.

A note on this clone: Within the sample, other DNA sequences also encode this same CDR3. The chain joins TRBV19 to TRBJ2-1; the match to TRBD2 covers 7 bases. With 6 bases clipped from V and 6 bases from J, the junction kept 2 bases outside the gene matches. The germline V gene has CDR1 LNHDA and CDR2 SQIVND (reference sequence). CDR3 length: 12 amino acids. CDR3 protein: CASRPGGNEQFF. Written as DNA, the CDR3 is TGTGCCAGTAGACCGGGGGGCAATGAGCAGTTCTTC.

The rearrangement uses TRBV7-2 and TRBJ2-5; 12 bases agree with TRBD2. The CDR3 has 16 amino acids. V gave up 2 bases and J gave up 1 base; unmatched junction bases: 2. In germline, CDR1 is SGHTA, CDR2 FQGNSA. For the CDR3, the DNA is TGTGCCAGCAGCTTAACGACTAGCGGGGGCCAAGAGACCCAGTACTTC. This sequence encodes CASSLTTSGGQETQYF.

J is TRBJ1-1 and V is TRBV19, with 12 bases that match TRBD1. V was clipped by 7 bases and J by 11 bases; unmatched bases: 14. The CDR3 loop spans 15 amino acids. Germline CDR1 and CDR2: LNHDA and SQIVND (reference sequence). CDR3 protein: CASNYGTGGRGSAFF. DNA of the CDR3: TGTGCCAGTAATTACGGGACAGGGGGCCGCGGGAGCGCTTTCTTT.

This clone was seen only a few times. The J gene is TRBJ1-1, the V gene TRBV29-1; 9 positions match TRBD1. Looked up from germline, CDR1 is SQVTM and CDR2 is ANQGSEA. Trimming at V came to 6 bases and at J to 9 bases, leaving 5 bases not matched to a gene. There are 11 residues in the CDR3. The CDR3 spells CSVATGGQAFF. The CDR3 region has the DNA TGCAGCGTCGCGACAGGGGGGCAAGCTTTCTTT.

V gene TRBV18 combines with J gene TRBJ2-1, with D possibly being TRBD2 (6 bases). The CDR3 consists of 15 residues. Deletions cut 4 bases from V and 6 bases from J, with 16 bases between. The germline V gene encodes CDR1 KGHSH and CDR2 LQKENI. CDR3 in amino acids: CASSRAFQEGNEQFF. CDR3 sequence (DNA): TGTGCCAGCTCACGGGCCTTCCAGGAGGGCAATGAGCAGTTCTTC.

The J gene is TRBJ2-3, the V gene TRBV7-8; D is possibly TRBD2 (6 bases). This CDR3 is 13 amino acids long. Per germline, CDR1 SGHVS and CDR2 FQNEAQ. With 3 bases removed from V and 3 bases from J, the gap between germline ends came to 7 bases. Written as DNA, the CDR3 is TGTGCCAGCAGCTTTCGGGAGACAGATACGCAGTATTTT. Translated, it gives CASSFRETDTQYF.

The chain is built from TRBV13 and TRBJ2-4, with 10 positions matching TRBD1. With V trimmed by 5 bases and J by 6 bases, 10 bases remained unmatched. CDR3 length: 16 amino acids. Germline V gene data show CDR1 as PRHDT and CDR2 as FYEKMQ (reference sequence). The CDR3 bases are TGTGCCAGCAGCGGACGACAGGGGGCCAGGGGAAACATTCAGTACTTC. Protein: CASSGRQGARGNIQYF.

V and J are TRBV4-2 and TRBJ1-1; D may be TRBD1 (6 bases). V was trimmed by 1 base and J by 0 bases, leaving 9 bases between them. Per germline, CDR1 LGHNA and CDR2 YNFKEQ. The CDR3 is 15 amino acids. The chain's CDR3 is CASSQGTDLNTEAFF. The CDR3 bases are TGTGCCAGCAGCCAAGGGACAGACTTGAACACTGAAGCTTTCTTT.

The chain is built from TRBV27 and TRBJ1-5, with unresolved D. This CDR3 spans 12 amino acids. CDR1 and CDR2 from the germline V gene are MNHEY and SMNVEV (reference sequence). Here the CDR3 reads CAAGISGQPQHF. CDR3 in DNA: TGTGCAGCGGGTATTTCGGGTCAGCCCCAGCATTTT.

The chain combines TRBV5-6 with TRBJ2-3, with D possibly matching TRBD2 (6 bases). This CDR3 region has 18 residues. Trimming took 3 bases from V and 0 from J, leaving 20 bases between them. Germline assignment: CDR1 SGHDT and CDR2 YYEEEE. The CDR3 bases are TGTGCCAGCAGCTCCCCCACCCCCTTAGCGGCGAGCACAGATACGCAGTATTTT. Residues: CASSSPTPLAASTDTQYF.

The J gene is TRBJ1-3, the V gene TRBV30, with TRBD1 as a possible D gene (6 bases). Trimming pared 4 bases from V and 3 bases from J, leaving 7 bases between. Germline V gene lookup returns CDR1 GTSNPN and CDR2 SVGIG (reference sequence). CDR3 length: 12 amino acids. The DNA of the CDR3 is TGTGCCTGGATGGACAGTGGAAACACCATATATTTT. This codes for CAWMDSGNTIYF.

The DNA of the CDR3 is TGTGCCAGCAGTTACGACAGGGCGAGGGGTTCCACCGGGGAGCTGTTTTTT. Protein sequence: CASSYDRARGSTGELFF. The rearrangement links TRBV6-2 or TRBV6-3 to TRBJ2-2, with 7 bases matching TRBD1. J was trimmed by 4 bases and V by 2 bases; bases with no gene match: 10. Germline assignment: CDR1 MNHEY and CDR2 SVGEGT. The CDR3 consists of 17 residues.

V gene TRBV19 combines with J gene TRBJ1-5, with 8 bases aligning to TRBD1. V lost 5 bases, J lost 0 bases, and 12 bases stayed unmatched. The CDR3 length is 18 residues. Germline loops: CDR1 LNHDA, CDR2 SQIVND (reference sequence). CDR3 DNA sequence: TGTGCCAGTAGTGGGGACAGGCGGACATCTTATAGCAATCAGCCCCAGCATTTT. Translating it yields CASSGDRRTSYSNQPQHF.

Comments on this clone: A junction boundary mismatches the germline segment, possibly from a read error. CDR3 in amino acids: CASSPDGTEYNEQFF. CDR3 sequence (DNA): TGTGCTAGCAGTCCCGACGGGACAGAGTACAATGAGCAGTTCTTC. The rearrangement links TRBV7-7 to TRBJ2-1, with 7 bases lining up with TRBD1. This CDR3 spans 15 amino acids. Germline V gene lookup returns CDR1 SSHAT and CDR2 FNYEAQ (reference sequence).

V is TRBV7-2 and J is TRBJ1-1; unclear D gene. CDR1 and CDR2 from the germline V gene are SGHTA and FQGNSA. The CDR3 is 13 amino acids. V dropped 5 bases and J dropped 5 bases, with 12 bases sitting between them. CDR3 sequence reads: CASSPHQDTEAFF. The CDR3 DNA sequence: TGTGCCAGCAGCCCCCACCAGGATACTGAAGCTTTCTTT.

The V and J genes are TRBV9 and TRBJ2-1; 9 bases agree with TRBD2. Germline-derived CDR1 and CDR2 are SGDLS and YYNGEE. J gave up 5 bases and V 4 bases, and 13 bases lay outside the gene matches. CDR3 length: 17 residues. Written as DNA, the CDR3 is TGTGCCAGCAGCTTCCGGACTAGCGCCACTCGGGACAATGAGCAGTTCTTC. Translation gives CASSFRTSATRDNEQFF.

The gene calls are TRBV6-5 and TRBJ1-1, with TRBD1 matching 10 bases. Germline CDR1 is MNHEY and CDR2 is SVGAGI. This CDR3 region has 15 residues. Trimming took 6 bases from V and 7 from J; bases not matched to a gene: 11. The CDR3 spells CASRRTRRDRGEAFF. CDR3 coding DNA: TGTGCCAGCAGACGAACCCGCCGGGACAGGGGTGAAGCTTTCTTT.

The chain carries TRBV27 and TRBJ2-5; D not resolved. Trimming removed 3 bases at V and 3 bases at J, with 11 bases between. The CDR3 length is 14 residues. CDR1 and CDR2 from the germline V gene are MNHEY and SMNVEV (reference sequence). CDR3 in amino acids: CASSFVHSKETQYF. CDR3 DNA: TGTGCCAGCAGTTTCGTTCACAGCAAAGAGACCCAGTACTTC.

The chain uses TRBV4-3 and TRBJ2-5; TRBD2 matches 11 bases. The CDR3 totals 15 residues. Germline V gene data show CDR1 as LGHNA and CDR2 as YSLEER. With V trimmed by 1 base and J by 5 bases, 3 bases remained unmatched. The CDR3 region is CASSQALAGGETQYF. The CDR3 coding sequence is TGCGCCAGCAGCCAAGCTCTAGCGGGGGGTGAGACCCAGTACTTC.

The V gene is TRBV27, the J gene TRBJ2-4, with 7 bases fitting TRBD1. This CDR3 comprises 17 residues. Germline V gene lookup returns CDR1 MNHEY and CDR2 SMNVEV (reference sequence). Trimming took 5 bases from V and 0 from J; bases not matched to a gene: 10. The CDR3 loop is CASSLTPGQSAKNIQYF. The CDR3 nucleotides are TGTGCCAGCAGTCTAACCCCGGGACAGTCAGCCAAAAACATTCAGTACTTC.

The genes are TRBV27 and TRBJ2-2; D unclear. Trimming took 2 bases from V and 5 from J, leaving 12 bases between them. This CDR3 is 15 amino acids long. Per germline, CDR1 MNHEY and CDR2 SMNVEV (reference sequence). CDR3: CASSLRGLETGELFF. The CDR3 DNA reads as TGTGCCAGCAGTTTAAGAGGCCTAGAGACCGGGGAGCTGTTTTTT.

The rearrangement joins TRBV6-6 to TRBJ1-5; D is uncertain. This CDR3 is built from 12 residues. The V and J ends lost 6 bases and 4 bases respectively, with 7 bases between them. Looked up from germline, CDR1 is MNHNY and CDR2 is SVGAGI (reference sequence). CDR3 residues: CASRKTNQPQHF. The CDR3 DNA reads TGTGCCAGCAGGAAGACTAATCAGCCCCAGCATTTT.

This chain joins TRBV19 and TRBJ1-5; 10 nucleotides line up with TRBD1. This CDR3 comprises 18 residues. Unmatched junction bases numbered 9, after V lost 2 bases and J lost 2 bases. In germline, CDR1 is LNHDA, CDR2 SQIVND (reference sequence). CDR3 sequence: CASSITSDRGPGNQPQHF. The CDR3 region has the DNA TGTGCCAGTAGTATAACCTCTGACAGGGGGCCTGGCAATCAGCCCCAGCATTTT.

The V and J genes are TRBV5-1 and TRBJ2-5; 11 bases fit TRBD2. This CDR3 is built from 15 residues. Germline lookup yields CDR1 SGHRS and CDR2 YFSETQ. V lost 5 bases to trimming and J lost 0 bases; unmatched junction nucleotides: 3. The CDR3 coding sequence is TGCGCCAGCAGACTAGCGGGGGCGGACCAAGAGACCCAGTACTTC. Its translation is CASRLAGADQETQYF.

The chain recombines TRBV6-2 or TRBV6-3 with TRBJ1-4; D unresolved. Germline CDR1 reads MNHEY; CDR2 reads SVGEGT. The V and J ends lost 0 bases and 7 bases respectively, with 18 bases between them. The CDR3 length is 17 residues. The CDR3, as DNA: TGTGCCAGCAGTTACTCCGGGGATCCCCTCTCGGGTGAAAAACTGTTTTTT. Translation: CASSYSGDPLSGEKLFF.

This clone was seen a handful of times. The chain is built from TRBV6-5 and TRBJ1-1; a possible D gene is TRBD1 (6 bases). Germline-derived CDR1 and CDR2 are MNHEY and SVGAGI. This CDR3 spans 15 amino acids. V gave up 2 bases and J gave up 3 bases, with 13 bases separating them. For the CDR3, the DNA is TGTGCCAGCAGTTACCAACAGGGAAGATACACTGAAGCTTTCTTT. This translates into CASSYQQGRYTEAFF.

This sequence joins TRBV2 and TRBJ2-3; 10 bases align to TRBD2. This CDR3 is built from 15 residues. V dropped 0 bases and J dropped 8; count of bases not matched to a gene: 5. The germline gives CDR1 SNHLY, CDR2 FYNNEI. This CDR3 reads CASSEALAGKVTQYF. The CDR3 coding sequence is TGTGCCAGCAGTGAAGCACTAGCGGGGAAGGTTACGCAGTATTTT.

The chain links TRBV18 to TRBJ1-4; D possibly corresponds to TRBD1 (5 bases). V was trimmed by 6 bases and J by 5 bases, leaving 13 bases between them. Germline V lookup: CDR1 KGHSH, CDR2 LQKENI. This CDR3 contains 14 residues. CDR3: CASSHGGKNEKLFF. In DNA, the CDR3 is TGTGCCAGCTCCCACGGGGGGAAGAATGAAAAACTGTTTTTT.